The 25 T cell receptor beta chains below all came from one sample that was sequenced in a study of blood T cell repertoires in COVID-19. The table came from immunoSEQ multiplex PCR; TCRdb's copy has only in-frame clones and leaves some out. Of hundreds of thousands of clones listed, 89% are singletons. The specimen was PBMCs or T cells enriched from blood (not recorded which). All receptors derive from a woman aged 40 to 50 who had recovered from COVID-19.

The V gene is TRBV10-3, the J gene TRBJ2-4; D may be TRBD2 (6 bases). V gave up 0 bases and J gave up 0 bases, with 9 bases separating them. CDR1 and CDR2 (germline): ENHRY, SYGVKD. CDR3 length equals 16 residues. This CDR3 is CAISESGGIAKNIQYF. As DNA, the CDR3 is TGTGCCATCAGTGAGTCGGGGGGAATAGCCAAAAACATTCAGTACTTC.

The chain carries TRBV7-3 and TRBJ1-1; D is undetermined. Trimming cost V 2 bases and J 1 base, with 5 bases left between them. Germline CDR1 SGHTA, CDR2 FQGTGA. This CDR3 spans 13 amino acids. Here the CDR3 reads CASSLEGNTEAFF. The CDR3 DNA reads as TGTGCCAGCAGCTTAGAGGGGAACACTGAAGCTTTCTTT.

The chain is built from TRBV7-9 and TRBJ2-1; TRBD1 matches 10 bases. Germline V gene data show CDR1 as SEHNR and CDR2 as FQNEAQ (reference sequence). The CDR3 is made up of 16 amino acids. Unmatched junction bases numbered 4, after V lost 1 base and J lost 4 bases. The CDR3 region is CASSLVGQGTYNEQFF. In DNA, the CDR3 is TGTGCCAGCAGCTTAGTGGGACAGGGGACTTACAATGAGCAGTTCTTC.

The V gene is TRBV29-1, the J gene TRBJ1-2; D is uncertain. The CDR3 spans 12 residues. The V gene's germline CDR1 is SQVTM and CDR2 ANQGSEA. V was clipped by 4 bases and J by 4 bases, with 10 bases between them. The CDR3 sequence: CSVAEVVYGYTF. The CDR3 DNA reads as TGCAGCGTTGCCGAGGTGGTCTATGGCTACACCTTC.

The chain links TRBV6-2 or TRBV6-3 to TRBJ1-1; D not resolved. The V end was cut by 2 bases, the J end by 0 bases, with 10 bases between. Germline V gives CDR1 MNHEY, CDR2 SVGEGT. This CDR3 contains 15 residues. CDR3 protein: CASSYLPRVNTEAFF. For the CDR3, the DNA is TGTGCCAGCAGTTACCTACCCCGGGTGAACACTGAAGCTTTCTTT.

This chain links TRBV7-2 with TRBJ2-1; 7 bases line up with TRBD2. V gave up 0 bases and J gave up 4 bases; unmatched junction bases: 0. CDR3 length equals 14 residues. Germline CDR1 reads SGHTA; CDR2 reads FQGNSA. CDR3 in DNA: TGTGCCAGCAGCTTAGCGGGGGGGTACAATGAGCAGTTCTTC. Translating it yields CASSLAGGYNEQFF.

The gene calls are TRBV5-1 and TRBJ2-1; D call uncertain. The germline V gene has CDR1 SGHRS and CDR2 YFSETQ. The V end lost 4 bases, the J end lost 5 bases, and 19 bases lay between the germline ends. The CDR3 spans 16 residues. The CDR3 DNA reads TGCGCCAGCAGCCTTCTTCTCGCCACAGACCACAATGAGCAGTTCTTC. Its protein product is CASSLLLATDHNEQFF.

V is TRBV19 and J is TRBJ2-7; 8 nucleotides align to TRBD1. Losses at the gene ends were 6 bases for V and 4 bases for J; bases not matched to a gene: 8. Per the germline V gene, CDR1 is LNHDA and CDR2 is SQIVND (reference sequence). The CDR3 runs to 14 residues. CDR3 nucleotide sequence: TGTGCCAGTAGCCCCAGACAGGGGCTGTACGAGCAGTACTTC. It translates to CASSPRQGLYEQYF.

The rearrangement uses TRBV4-3 and TRBJ2-3; TRBD1 matches 9 bases. Germline V lookup: CDR1 LGHNA, CDR2 YSLEER. The CDR3 is made up of 17 amino acids. V gave up 4 bases and J gave up 2 bases; unmatched junction bases: 10. CDR3: CASSRQPGQGPTDTQYF. Here the CDR3 DNA reads TGCGCCAGCAGCCGCCAACCCGGACAGGGGCCCACAGATACGCAGTATTTT.

The chain links TRBV6-2 or TRBV6-3 to TRBJ2-7; the match to TRBD2 covers 7 bases. V was clipped by 4 bases and J by 1 base; unmatched bases: 4. The germline V gene has CDR1 MNHEY and CDR2 SVGEGT. This CDR3 spans 14 amino acids. The chain's CDR3 is CASSWGGRSYEQYF. The CDR3 nucleotides read TGTGCCAGCAGTTGGGGAGGGCGGTCCTACGAGCAGTACTTC.

This clone was observed once. J is TRBJ1-1 and V is TRBV19; TRBD1 matches at 7 bases. Germline CDR1 reads LNHDA; CDR2 reads SQIVND (reference sequence). V trimming: 6 bases; J trimming: 4 bases; junction bases outside the gene matches: 8. The CDR3 has 14 residues. CDR3 amino acids: CASRIRDRLTEAFF. In DNA, the CDR3 is TGTGCCAGTAGAATCCGGGACAGACTCACTGAAGCTTTCTTT.

This clone was seen more than once but under ten times. The genes are TRBV27 and TRBJ2-3, with TRBD1 matching 10 bases. The CDR3 extends over 15 amino acids. V gave up 8 bases and J gave up 5 bases; unmatched junction bases: 10. Germline loops: CDR1 MNHEY, CDR2 SMNVEV (reference sequence). Here the CDR3 DNA reads TGTGCCAGCGGTCTGGACAGGGGGGGGGAAGATACGCAGTATTTT. Amino acids: CASGLDRGGEDTQYF.

The gene calls are TRBV28 and TRBJ2-1, with a possible D match to TRBD1 (6 bases). The germline gives CDR1 MDHEN, CDR2 SYDVKM. The CDR3 spans 15 residues. The V gene lost 5 bases and the J gene lost 7 bases, with 18 bases spanning the gap. The CDR3 is CASSPSQGPFNEQFF. CDR3 nucleotide sequence: TGTGCCAGCAGTCCATCGCAGGGGCCGTTTAATGAGCAGTTCTTC.

This chain connects TRBV28 to TRBJ2-7, with TRBD1 matching over 9 bases. The CDR3 totals 17 residues. CDR1 MDHEN and CDR2 SYDVKM come from the germline V gene. The V gene end was trimmed by 1 base and the J gene end by 5 bases; junction bases not matched to a gene: 12. The CDR3 protein is CASSLLEGQGSLDEQYF. The DNA for the CDR3 is TGTGCCAGCAGTTTATTAGAGGGACAGGGTTCCCTGGACGAGCAGTACTTC.

V and J are TRBV30 and TRBJ1-1, with D possibly being TRBD1 (5 bases). V lost 3 bases and J lost 4, with 9 bases in between. CDR1 GTSNPN and CDR2 SVGIG come from the germline V gene (reference sequence). This CDR3 has 12 amino acids. CDR3 protein: CAWSREGTEAFF. CDR3 in DNA: TGTGCCTGGAGCAGGGAGGGCACTGAAGCTTTCTTT.

This clone was picked up a small number of times. Other DNA sequences of this sample code for an identical CDR3. This chain connects TRBV7-9 to TRBJ2-7, with unresolved D. The CDR3 covers 12 residues. Germline CDR1 SEHNR, CDR2 FQNEAQ (reference sequence). With 6 bases removed from V and 0 bases from J, the gap between germline ends came to 6 bases. The CDR3 sequence is CASSPSSYEQYF. For the CDR3, the DNA is TGTGCCAGCAGTCCCAGCTCCTACGAGCAGTACTTC.

This rearrangement joins TRBV11-3 to TRBJ1-3, with D maybe TRBD1 (6 bases). V was shortened by 1 base and J by 5 bases, with 9 bases between the two germline ends. CDR1 and CDR2 from the germline V gene are SGHNT and YENEEA. This CDR3 region has 14 residues. The CDR3 DNA reads as TGTGCCAGCAGCTTAGCAGGGGTCAGAAACACCATATATTTT. Its protein product is CASSLAGVRNTIYF.

The chain has TRBV19 and TRBJ2-7, with 10 bases fitting TRBD2. The V and J ends lost 3 bases and 4 bases, in that order; junction bases with no gene match: 9. This CDR3 has 16 amino acids. Germline CDR1 LNHDA, CDR2 SQIVND (reference sequence). CDR3 amino acids: CASSMASGGAMYEQYF. In nucleotides, the CDR3 is TGTGCCAGTAGTATGGCAAGCGGGGGGGCCATGTACGAGCAGTACTTC.

The chain recombines TRBV10-3 with TRBJ2-1; 10 bases are a match to TRBD2. This CDR3 has 16 residues. V dropped 5 bases and J dropped 5; count of bases not matched to a gene: 9. Looked up from germline, CDR1 is ENHRY and CDR2 is SYGVKD. The CDR3 region has the DNA TGTGCCATCAGTCCAGCAACTAGCGGGAAGGACAATGAGCAGTTCTTC. This translates into CAISPATSGKDNEQFF.

V is TRBV5-1 and J is TRBJ2-7, with 8 bases fitting TRBD1. This CDR3 region has 15 residues. CDR1 and CDR2 (germline): SGHRS, YFSETQ. With 4 bases clipped from V and 3 bases from J, the junction kept 9 bases outside the gene matches. The chain's CDR3 is CASSPQGDPVYEQYF. DNA of the CDR3: TGCGCCAGCAGCCCACAGGGGGATCCTGTCTACGAGCAGTACTTC.

V is TRBV12-5 and J is TRBJ2-3; 8 positions match TRBD1. Germline V CDR1 and CDR2: LGHNT, FRNRAP. The ends lost 5 bases at V and 5 bases at J; junction bases unmatched: 24. The CDR3 spans 20 residues. The CDR3 DNA sequence: TGTGCTAGTGGTCTACTACCCGACCGAAGAAGGACAGGGAGTGTAGATACGCAGTATTTT. Translated, it gives CASGLLPDRRRTGSVDTQYF.

The rearrangement links TRBV30 to TRBJ1-1; 9 bases are shared with TRBD1. The V gene end was trimmed by 2 bases and the J gene end by 0 bases; junction bases not matched to a gene: 1. Germline V gene sequence: CDR1 GTSNPN, CDR2 SVGIG (reference sequence). The CDR3 sequence is 14 residues long. CDR3 loop: CAWSRDRVNTEAFF. The CDR3 DNA sequence: TGTGCCTGGAGTCGGGACAGGGTGAACACTGAAGCTTTCTTT.

This chain joins TRBV4-3 and TRBJ2-3, with 10 bases that match TRBD2. There are 16 residues in the CDR3. CDR1 is LGHNA, CDR2 YSLEER, per germline. Trimming removed 0 bases from V and 8 bases from J; junction bases left unmatched: 8. In nucleotides, the CDR3 is TGCGCCAGCAGCCAAGATCTGGCTAGCGGGAGTGGTACGCAGTATTTT. Its protein product is CASSQDLASGSGTQYF.

CDR3 sequence (DNA): TGCGCCAGCAGCTCAGGACAGGGGATTAACTATGGCTACACCTTC. This gives the protein CASSSGQGINYGYTF. The J gene is TRBJ1-2, the V gene TRBV5-1; 9 bases match TRBD1. CDR1 and CDR2 (germline): SGHRS, YFSETQ. Germline trimming cut 3 bases from V and 1 base from J; bases unmatched to any gene: 4. There are 15 residues in the CDR3.

The chain combines TRBV7-3 with TRBJ1-2; tentative D call: TRBD1 (6 bases). This CDR3 is 13 amino acids long. Trimming left V 2 bases short and J 2 bases short, with 6 bases between. Germline loops: CDR1 SGHTA, CDR2 FQGTGA. CDR3 in amino acids: CASSLQGNYGYTF. The CDR3 coding sequence is TGTGCCAGCAGCTTACAGGGGAACTATGGCTACACCTTC.